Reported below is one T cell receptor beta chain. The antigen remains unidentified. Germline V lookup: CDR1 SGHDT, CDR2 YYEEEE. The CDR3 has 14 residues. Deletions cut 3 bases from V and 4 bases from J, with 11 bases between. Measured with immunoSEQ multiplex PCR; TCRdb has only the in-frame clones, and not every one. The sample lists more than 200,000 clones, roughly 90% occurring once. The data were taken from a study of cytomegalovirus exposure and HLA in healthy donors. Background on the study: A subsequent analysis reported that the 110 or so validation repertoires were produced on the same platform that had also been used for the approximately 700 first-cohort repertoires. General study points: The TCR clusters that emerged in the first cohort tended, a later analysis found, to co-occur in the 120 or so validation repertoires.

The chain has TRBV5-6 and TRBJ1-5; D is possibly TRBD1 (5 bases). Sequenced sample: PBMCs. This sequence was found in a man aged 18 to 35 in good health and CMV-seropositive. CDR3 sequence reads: CASSWGAGNQPQHF. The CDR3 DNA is TGTGCCAGCAGCTGGGGAGCAGGGAATCAGCCCCAGCATTTT.